The sequence of this T cell receptor (beta chain) was determined in a study of Ad26.COV2.S vaccination and SARS-CoV-2 variants. Turning to this clone: Its specificity is not known.

Only in-frame clones appear in the TCRdb table, and some are missing; sequencing was by immunoSEQ multiplex PCR. The table lists some 45,000 clones, 83% of them singletons. CDR3 size: 13 residues. Germline V gene sequence: CDR1 SGHAT, CDR2 FQNNGV. The germline V and J ends were trimmed by 5 bases and 10 bases, with 14 bases remaining between them. Study outcomes and limitations: It is possible that the TCR breadth and depth analyses underestimated the total T cell responses. Substantial breadth was reportedly displayed by spike-specific CD8+ and CD4+ T cell responses after vaccination.

Sequencing was performed on peripheral blood, taken after recovery from COVID-19. This clonotype originated in a human donor who had recovered from COVID-19. The chain uses TRBV11-2 and TRBJ2-2; maybe TRBD1 (6 bases). CDR3 nucleotide sequence: TGTGCCAGCAGCAGGACAGACACCTCGGAGCTGTTTTTT. It codes for CASSRTDTSELFF.